This T cell receptor beta chain stems from a study of blood T cell repertoires in COVID-19 (dated by TCRdb to 2019 to 2021). About the study as a whole: Samples from collaborators originated in the United States, Italy and Spain and spanned both the acute and convalescent phases of COVID-19. A de-identified subject ID, COVID-19 status, age in years and sex were almost always included in the sample metadata. Where available, HLA class I and class II types were obtained from metadata supplied by the sample provider rather than from assay-based typing. The samples were drawn from the first 160 participants of the ongoing ImmuneRACE study and from 950 to 1,500 subjects provided by 6 global collaborators. The material from the prospective study consisted of cDNA or gDNA derived from T cells, B-cell-depleted T cells, or PBMCs. Deeply sampled blood TCRbeta repertoires from subjects exposed to, actively infected with, or recovered from COVID-19 were included in the dataset. The repertoires were made available in a free public database intended to serve as a resource for research on the immune response to SARS-CoV-2.

Each collaborating institution followed its own protocols to collect whole blood in K2EDTA tubes. For TCRbeta analysis, collaborators shipped samples in one of three forms: frozen whole blood, isolated PBMCs, or DNA extracted from either of those sample types. Results the study describes overall, beyond this receptor: Clinical and demographic metadata were provided uncurated, with the amount varying by source and participant.

The CDR3, cysteine through phenylalanine, is 13 amino acids long. The kept DNA is CDR3 alone, 39 bases in frame from the first base. The germline V gene provides CDR1 SNHLY and CDR2 FYNNEI. After removal of 8 bases from V and 9 bases from J, the junction retains 6 bases not matched to a gene. The immunoSEQ Assay, a bias-controlled multiplex PCR, was used to amplify TCRbeta CDR3 regions from genomic DNA. For the original study's pipeline: Within the assay, amplification of reference gene primers was used to estimate how many nucleated cells each sample contained. Sequence reads were collapsed and filtered to measure the absolute abundance of every unique TCRbeta CDR3 rearrangement. For each sample, productive Simpson clonality was calculated as the square root of Simpson's diversity index across productive rearrangements. As stored in TCRdb, this immuneACCESS dataset retains in-frame rearrangements with V and J assigned. A fraction of the clones does not appear; measured against another copy, unresolved V genes explain less than half of the discrepancy, and the remainder lacks a known reason. That table furnishes V, J and clone size, whereas the DNA furnished D and trimming. This sample is represented by 100,000 to 150,000 clones; around 83% of them were singletons. Together, the top ten hold roughly 10% of the sample.

On this clone: Its specific antigen is unknown. Base qualities are not recorded, but no much larger clone differs from it by a single base.

This chain is built from TRBV2 and TRBJ2-1, and 11 bases in between align with TRBD1. This receptor was obtained from a middle-aged man with active or convalescent COVID-19. The sequenced material came from peripheral blood. The encoded CDR3 is CASWRTGGSEQFF. The nucleotides read TGTGCCAGCTGGAGGACAGGGGGCAGTGAGCAGTTCTTC.